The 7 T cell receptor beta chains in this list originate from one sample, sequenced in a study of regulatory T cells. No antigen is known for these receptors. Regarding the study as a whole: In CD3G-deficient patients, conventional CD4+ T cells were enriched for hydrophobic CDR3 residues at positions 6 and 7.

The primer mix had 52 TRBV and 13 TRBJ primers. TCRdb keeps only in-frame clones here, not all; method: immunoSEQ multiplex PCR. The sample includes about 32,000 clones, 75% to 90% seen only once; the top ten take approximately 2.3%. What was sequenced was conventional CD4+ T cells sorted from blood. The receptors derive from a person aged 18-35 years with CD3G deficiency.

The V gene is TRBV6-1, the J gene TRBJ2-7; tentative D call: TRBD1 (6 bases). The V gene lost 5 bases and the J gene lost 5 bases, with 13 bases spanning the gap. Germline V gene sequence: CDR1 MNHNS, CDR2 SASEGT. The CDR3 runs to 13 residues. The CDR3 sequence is CASSRVGGNEQYF. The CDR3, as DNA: TGTGCCAGCAGTAGGGTTGGGGGCAACGAGCAGTACTTC.

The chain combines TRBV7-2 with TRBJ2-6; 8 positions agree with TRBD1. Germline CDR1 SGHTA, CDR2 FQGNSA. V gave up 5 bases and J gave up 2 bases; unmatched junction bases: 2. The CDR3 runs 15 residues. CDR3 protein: CASSRQGTGANVLTF. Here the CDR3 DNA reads TGTGCCAGCAGCAGACAGGGGACTGGGGCCAACGTCCTGACTTTC. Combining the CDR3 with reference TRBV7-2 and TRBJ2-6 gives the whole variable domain GAGVSQSPSNKVTEKGKDVELRCDPISGHTALYWYRQSLGQGLEFLIYFQGNSAPDKSGLPSDRFSAERTGGSVSTLTIQRTQQEDSAVYLCASSRQGTGANVLTFGAGSRLTVL.

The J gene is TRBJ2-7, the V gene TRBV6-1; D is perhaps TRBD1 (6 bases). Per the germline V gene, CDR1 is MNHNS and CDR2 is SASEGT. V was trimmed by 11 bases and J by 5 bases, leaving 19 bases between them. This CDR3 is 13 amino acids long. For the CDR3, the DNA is TGTGCCTCGAACTCCAGGCAGGGGAACGAGCAGTACTTC. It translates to CASNSRQGNEQYF.

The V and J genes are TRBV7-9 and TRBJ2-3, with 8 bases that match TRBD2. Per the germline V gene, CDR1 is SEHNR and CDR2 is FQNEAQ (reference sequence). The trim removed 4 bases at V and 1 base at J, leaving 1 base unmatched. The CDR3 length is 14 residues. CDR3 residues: CASSSGLGTDTQYF. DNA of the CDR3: TGTGCCAGCAGCTCGGGACTAGGCACAGATACGCAGTATTTT.

CDR3 sequence reads: CASKYRGQNSPLHF. CDR3 sequence (DNA): TGTGCCAGCAAGTACAGGGGGCAGAATTCACCCCTCCACTTT. The V and J genes are TRBV6-1 and TRBJ1-6; TRBD1 matches 9 bases. The CDR3 is 14 residues long. Unmatched junction bases numbered 5, after V lost 7 bases and J lost 7 bases. Per the germline V gene, CDR1 is MNHNS and CDR2 is SASEGT.

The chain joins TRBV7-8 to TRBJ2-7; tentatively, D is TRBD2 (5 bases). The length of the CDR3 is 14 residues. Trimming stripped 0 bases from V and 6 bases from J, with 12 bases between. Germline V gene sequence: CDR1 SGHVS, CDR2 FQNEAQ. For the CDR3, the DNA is TGTGCCAGCAGCTTAGCGGGCGATCGGGGCGAGCAGTACTTC. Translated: CASSLAGDRGEQYF.

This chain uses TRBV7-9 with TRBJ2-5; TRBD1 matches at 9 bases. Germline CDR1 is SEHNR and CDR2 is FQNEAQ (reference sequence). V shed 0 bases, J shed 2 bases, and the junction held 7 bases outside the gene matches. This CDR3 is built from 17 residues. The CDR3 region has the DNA TGTGCCAGCAGCTTAGCGCGGCCGGGACAGGGTCAAGAGACCCAGTACTTC. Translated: CASSLARPGQGQETQYF.